This T cell receptor beta chain was retrieved from a study of shared clonotypes between healthy human individuals. Background on the study: The cohort had two women and a few men, ages 18 to 49.

This clone came up once. Germline V lookup: CDR1 MGHRA, CDR2 YSYEKL. The CDR3 spans 14 residues. Sequencing was at deep level. Sequencing was performed with immunoSEQ multiplex PCR; in TCRdb, only in-frame clones are kept and a portion is missing. The sample contains 90,000 to 100,000 clones, roughly 45% of which appear only once. This sequence was found in a woman in her 40s in good health. Some clones in this sample may be carry-over from other donors' samples. Sample: PBMCs. The chain joins TRBV4-1 to TRBJ2-5; perhaps TRBD1 as D (5 bases). Matching the DNA end better, TRBJ2-7 makes the J call doubtful. CDR3 DNA sequence: TGCGCCAGCAGCCAAGGACAGAACTTCTACGAGCAGTACTTC. This gives the protein CASSQGQNFYEQYF.